These 12 T cell receptor beta chains were sequenced from one sample in a study of T cells in tumors after PD-1 blockade. Libraries were prepared by immunoSEQ multiplex PCR; TCRdb keeps only in-frame clonotypes and omits some of them. The data show around 46,000 clones, with approximately 75% seen just once and approximately 15% held by the top ten. The source material was PBMCs, sampled before anti-PD-1 treatment. The origin of the receptors is a human donor with basal cell carcinoma.

The V and J genes are TRBV5-4 and TRBJ1-1; no reliable D call. The CDR3 length is 15 residues. With 4 bases removed from V and 0 bases from J, the gap between germline ends came to 13 bases. Germline V gene data show CDR1 as SGHNT and CDR2 as YYREEE (reference sequence). CDR3 nucleotides: TGTGCCAGCAGCCCGCAGAGTCAGCTGAACACTGAAGCTTTCTTT. It encodes CASSPQSQLNTEAFF.

The rearrangement links TRBV18 to TRBJ1-2; TRBD1 aligns across 7 bases. Trimming cost V 5 bases and J 5 bases; bases outside gene matches: 8. The length of the CDR3 is 14 residues. Germline values: CDR1 KGHSH, CDR2 LQKENI. The CDR3 nucleotides are TGTGCCAGCTCATCCGGGACAGAACTGTATGGCTACACCTTC. It codes for CASSSGTELYGYTF.

J is TRBJ1-3 and V is TRBV5-6, with D uncertain. The germline V and J ends were trimmed by 4 bases and 0 bases, with 8 bases remaining between them. The CDR3 runs 14 residues. Germline loops: CDR1 SGHDT, CDR2 YYEEEE. This chain's CDR3 is CASSPGDSGNTIYF. CDR3 in DNA: TGTGCCAGCAGCCCGGGAGACTCTGGAAACACCATATATTTT. The variable domain in full, with the rest retrieved from reference TRBV5-6 and TRBJ1-3, is DAGVTQSPTHLIKTRGQQVTLRCSPKSGHDTVSWYQQALGQGPQFIFQYYEEEERQRGNFPDRFSGHQFPNYSSELNVNALLLGDSALYLCASSPGDSGNTIYFGEGSWLTVV.

The chain links TRBV7-2 to TRBJ1-2; no firm D call. The CDR3 consists of 15 residues. Trimming removed 0 bases from V and 4 bases from J, with 12 bases in between. CDR1 and CDR2 from the germline V gene are SGHTA and FQGNSA. CDR3 loop: CASSLASSQPYGYTF. CDR3 DNA: TGTGCCAGCAGCTTAGCTTCCTCCCAGCCCTATGGCTACACCTTC.

A word on this clone: The sample holds other DNA sequences that translate to the same CDR3. The rearrangement joins TRBV5-1 to TRBJ2-6, with a possible D match to TRBD2 (6 bases). The CDR3 spans 17 residues. Trimming removed 3 bases from V and 2 bases from J, with 15 bases in between. The germline CDR1 and CDR2 sequences are SGHRS and YFSETQ. In DNA, the CDR3 is TGCGCCAGCAGCTCGGGCCGTGGGGGGACTGGGGCCAACGTCCTGACTTTC. This encodes CASSSGRGGTGANVLTF.

V is TRBV5-6 and J is TRBJ2-4; D may correspond to TRBD1 or TRBD2 (5 bases each). Trimming shortened V by 5 bases and J by 3 bases, and 15 bases separated the two germline ends. Germline loops: CDR1 SGHDT, CDR2 YYEEEE. The CDR3 covers 15 residues. CDR3 amino acids: CASSPWGTSKNIQYF. The CDR3 region has the DNA TGTGCCAGCAGTCCATGGGGGACGAGCAAAAACATTCAGTACTTC.

This clone has only one observation. The genes are TRBV5-4 and TRBJ1-1; weak D call: TRBD1 (5 bases). This CDR3 comprises 15 residues. CDR1 and CDR2 (germline): SGHNT, YYREEE (reference sequence). Trimming took 0 bases from V and 1 from J, leaving 10 bases between them. The CDR3 DNA reads TGTGCCAGCAGCTTGGAGGGACGGGGGAACACTGAAGCTTTCTTT. Protein: CASSLEGRGNTEAFF. The complete variable domain, with remaining parts taken from reference TRBV5-4 and TRBJ1-1, reads ETGVTQSPTHLIKTRGQQVTLRCSSQSGHNTVSWYQQALGQGPQFIFQYYREEENGRGNFPPRFSGLQFPNYSSELNVNALELDDSALYLCASSLEGRGNTEAFFGQGTRLTVV.

This chain uses TRBV2 with TRBJ1-4, with D perhaps matching TRBD1 (5 bases). Germline V gene data show CDR1 as SNHLY and CDR2 as FYNNEI. V was cut by 7 bases and J by 6 bases, with 6 bases left in between. The CDR3 consists of 11 residues. CDR3 region: CASIRDEKLFF. Written as DNA, the CDR3 is TGTGCCAGCATCAGGGATGAAAAACTGTTTTTT.

The rearrangement links TRBV6-5 to TRBJ2-7, with D perhaps matching TRBD1 or TRBD2 (5 bases each). Between the trimmed V and J ends, which lost 5 bases and 3 bases, there was a span of 11 bases. Germline values: CDR1 MNHEY, CDR2 SVGAGI. CDR3 length: 13 residues. The CDR3 loop reads CASSRTRGYEQYF. The CDR3 DNA follows: TGTGCCAGCAGTCGTACGAGGGGCTACGAGCAGTACTTC.

The chain employs TRBV29-1 and TRBJ1-2; possibly TRBD1 for D (5 bases). V dropped 4 bases and J dropped 4 bases, with 19 bases sitting between them. This CDR3 region has 15 residues. Germline V gene sequence: CDR1 SQVTM, CDR2 ANQGSEA. The CDR3 DNA is TGCAGCGTTGCCCTGTCAACAGGTACGGGCTATGGCTACACCTTC. It specifies CSVALSTGTGYGYTF.

V usage is TRBV6-1 and J usage is TRBJ2-3, with 8 bases that match TRBD1. This CDR3 comprises 16 residues. Trimming at V came to 3 bases and at J to 0 bases, leaving 5 bases not matched to a gene. In germline, CDR1 is MNHNS, CDR2 SASEGT. CDR3 sequence reads: CASSDRTGRSTDTQYF. CDR3 DNA sequence: TGTGCCAGCAGTGACAGGACAGGGCGTAGCACAGATACGCAGTATTTT.

The rearrangement links TRBV29-1 to TRBJ2-1; perhaps TRBD1 as D (6 bases). Germline V gives CDR1 SQVTM, CDR2 ANQGSEA. The CDR3 has 14 residues. V was shortened by 6 bases and J by 2 bases, with 14 bases between the two germline ends. The CDR3 DNA follows: TGCAGCGTGGCGAGGGCAGGGGCCTACAATGAGCAGTTCTTC. As protein: CSVARAGAYNEQFF.